The T cell receptor beta chain under discussion was sequenced for a study of blood T cell repertoires in COVID-19. Across the study: Whether acute or convalescent, the COVID-19 samples came from the United States, Italy and Spain.

With V trimmed by 4 bases and J by 2 bases, 11 bases remained unmatched. Germline CDR1 and CDR2: DFQATT and SNEGSKA (reference sequence). CDR3 length: 16 amino acids. As originally analysed: Amplified reference gene primers provided the basis for estimating nucleated cell counts. Only in-frame clones appear in the TCRdb table, and some are missing; sequencing was by immunoSEQ multiplex PCR. The V and J calls and clone size come from that table; D and trimming were worked out from the DNA. The table lists roughly 12,000 clones, nearly 95% of them singletons, with approximately 30% in the top ten. Sequenced sample: peripheral blood. V gene TRBV20-1 combines with J gene TRBJ2-3; 8 bases align to TRBD2. The sequence was collected from a woman between 65 and 79 years old with active COVID-19. For the CDR3, the DNA is TGCAGTGCTACTGACCCGAGCGGGAGTTCCACAGATACGCAGTATTTT. It codes for CSATDPSGSSTDTQYF.